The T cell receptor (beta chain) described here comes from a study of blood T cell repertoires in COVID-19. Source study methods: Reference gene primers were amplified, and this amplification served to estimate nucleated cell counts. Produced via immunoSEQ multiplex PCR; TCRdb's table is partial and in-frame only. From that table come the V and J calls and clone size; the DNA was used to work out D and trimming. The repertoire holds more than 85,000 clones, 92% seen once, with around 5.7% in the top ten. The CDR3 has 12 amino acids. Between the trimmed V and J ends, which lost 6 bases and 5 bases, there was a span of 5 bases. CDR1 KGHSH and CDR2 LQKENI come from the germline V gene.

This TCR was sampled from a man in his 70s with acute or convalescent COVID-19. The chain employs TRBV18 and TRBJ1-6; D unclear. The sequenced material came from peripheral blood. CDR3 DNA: TGTGCCAGCTCGCGTGATAATTCACCCCTCCACTTT. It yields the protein CASSRDNSPLHF. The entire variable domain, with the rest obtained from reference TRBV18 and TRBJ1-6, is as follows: NAGVMQNPRHLVRRRGQEARLRCSPMKGHSHVYWYRQLPEEGLKFMVYLQKENIIDESGMPKERFSAEFPKEGPSILRIQQVVRGDSAAYFCASSRDNSPLHFGNGTRLTVT.